Below, 24 T cell receptor beta chains from the same sample are listed, as sequenced in a study of cytomegalovirus exposure and HLA in healthy donors. PCR used 60 Vbeta primers and 13 Jbeta primers. Measured with immunoSEQ multiplex PCR; TCRdb has only the in-frame clones, and not every one. The sample shows more than 150,000 clones, about 90% of them seen only once. The sequenced sample consisted of PBMCs. The origin of the receptors is a girl less than two years old in good health and CMV-seronegative.

The V gene is TRBV4-1, the J gene TRBJ1-1, with D maybe TRBD1 (5 bases). Germline V lookup: CDR1 MGHRA, CDR2 YSYEKL. This CDR3 has 17 residues. V lost 0 bases, J lost 3 bases, and 17 bases lay in between. The chain's CDR3 is CASSQDHRGGSYTEAFF. The CDR3 region has the DNA TGCGCCAGCAGCCAAGATCATAGGGGAGGGAGTTACACTGAAGCTTTCTTT.

The chain is built from TRBV7-9 and TRBJ2-7; 9 bases fit TRBD2. CDR1 and CDR2 (germline): SEHNR, FQNEAQ (reference sequence). The CDR3 runs 14 residues. V lost 0 bases, J lost 6 bases, and 3 bases stayed unmatched. CDR3 protein: CASSLAPSGAEQYF. As DNA, the CDR3 is TGTGCCAGCAGCTTAGCTCCTAGCGGGGCCGAGCAGTACTTC.

This clone occurred a few times. The rearrangement joins TRBV5-1 to TRBJ2-7; TRBD1 matches at 9 bases. Germline V gene lookup returns CDR1 SGHRS and CDR2 YFSETQ. Trimming removed 4 bases from V and 5 bases from J; junction bases left unmatched: 4. The CDR3 extends over 13 amino acids. CDR3 sequence: CASSQDRGNEQYF. In nucleotides, the CDR3 is TGCGCCAGCAGCCAGGACAGGGGTAACGAGCAGTACTTC. The full variable domain, rest sourced from reference TRBV5-1 and TRBJ2-7, is KAGVTQTPRYLIKTRGQQVTLSCSPISGHRSVSWYQQTPGQGLQFLFEYFSETQRNKGNFPGRFSGRQFSNSRSEMNVSTLELGDSALYLCASSQDRGNEQYFGPGTRLTVT.

V usage is TRBV9 and J usage is TRBJ1-1; maybe TRBD1 (5 bases). This CDR3 comprises 13 residues. V dropped 3 bases and J dropped 4 bases, with 10 bases sitting between them. Germline values: CDR1 SGDLS, CDR2 YYNGEE. CDR3 loop: CASSAGVSTEAFF. CDR3 coding DNA: TGTGCCAGCAGCGCGGGGGTGAGCACTGAAGCTTTCTTT.

V is TRBV4-3 and J is TRBJ2-6; 9 bases align to TRBD2. In germline, CDR1 is LGHNA, CDR2 YSLEER. The CDR3 extends over 17 amino acids. With V trimmed by 4 bases and J by 4 bases, 8 bases remained unmatched. The CDR3 loop is CASSRLAGGTGANVLTF. The CDR3 region has the DNA TGCGCCAGCAGCCGCCTTGCGGGAGGGACGGGGGCCAACGTCCTGACTTTC.

This clone was counted a single time. The chain combines TRBV4-1 with TRBJ2-2, with D maybe TRBD1 (6 bases). The CDR3 spans 16 residues. V lost 4 bases and J 4 bases, leaving 16 bases between the germline ends. CDR1 is MGHRA, CDR2 YSYEKL, per germline. Here the CDR3 reads CASSRNLQGGTGELFF. DNA of the CDR3: TGCGCCAGCAGCCGCAATCTACAGGGTGGCACCGGGGAGCTGTTTTTT.

The chain links TRBV30 to TRBJ2-1; 12 bases map to TRBD2. Trimming at V came to 3 bases and at J to 0 bases, leaving 12 bases not matched to a gene. The CDR3 is 19 residues long. Germline loops: CDR1 GTSNPN, CDR2 SVGIG (reference sequence). CDR3 coding DNA: TGTGCCTGGAGATCCGGGACTAGCGGGTCCCTAAGCTCCTACAATGAGCAGTTCTTC. This encodes CAWRSGTSGSLSSYNEQFF.

The chain is built from TRBV18 and TRBJ1-1; possible D gene TRBD1, 5 bases. Deletions cut 9 bases from V and 8 bases from J, with 19 bases between. Germline V gene sequence: CDR1 KGHSH, CDR2 LQKENI. The CDR3 contains 13 residues. CDR3 protein: CASTPYSGSEAFF. CDR3 in DNA: TGTGCCAGTACGCCGTATTCAGGGTCAGAAGCTTTCTTT.

V gene TRBV6-5 combines with J gene TRBJ2-7, with 11 bases identical to TRBD1. CDR1 is MNHEY and CDR2 is SVGAGI in the germline V gene. V shed 7 bases, J shed 6 bases, and the junction held 11 bases outside the gene matches. The length of the CDR3 is 15 residues. CDR3 coding DNA: TGTGCCAGCAAGCGGACAGGGGGCGCGGGGTTCGAGCAGTACTTC. It is translated as CASKRTGGAGFEQYF.

This chain links TRBV6-5 with TRBJ1-5; perhaps TRBD1 as D (5 bases). Trimming pared 0 bases from V and 6 bases from J, leaving 12 bases between. The germline CDR1 and CDR2 sequences are MNHEY and SVGAGI. The CDR3 is 15 residues long. CDR3 loop: CASSYSSGGTQPQHF. Here the CDR3 DNA reads TGTGCCAGCAGTTACTCTTCGGGGGGGACTCAGCCCCAGCATTTT.

The J gene is TRBJ2-1, the V gene TRBV5-1; 7 bases fit TRBD1. Trimming at V came to 3 bases and at J to 4 bases, leaving 19 bases not matched to a gene. The CDR3 loop spans 19 amino acids. The germline CDR1 and CDR2 sequences are SGHRS and YFSETQ. The CDR3 bases are TGCGCCAGCAGCTCCTACAACCCTTCTCAGGGGGAAACTTACAATGAGCAGTTCTTC. Encoded protein: CASSSYNPSQGETYNEQFF.

The V call is TRBV4-1, the J call TRBJ1-2; tentative D call: TRBD1 (5 bases). The CDR3 consists of 14 residues. V gave up 1 base and J gave up 4 bases, with 10 bases separating them. In germline, CDR1 is MGHRA, CDR2 YSYEKL. The chain's CDR3 is CASSQVGGVYGYTF. The CDR3 DNA is TGCGCCAGCAGCCAAGTTGGGGGGGTCTATGGCTACACCTTC.

The chain carries TRBV7-9 and TRBJ2-3, with D tentatively TRBD2 (5 bases). The CDR3 is 14 residues long. With 4 bases removed from V and 0 bases from J, the gap between germline ends came to 8 bases. In germline, CDR1 is SEHNR, CDR2 FQNEAQ (reference sequence). CDR3 nucleotide sequence: TGTGCCAGCAGCTGGGAGAGTAGCACAGATACGCAGTATTTT. Protein product: CASSWESSTDTQYF.

The rearrangement links TRBV6-5 to TRBJ2-5; tentatively, D is TRBD2 (7 bases). CDR1 and CDR2 from the germline V gene are MNHEY and SVGAGI. This CDR3 has 14 amino acids. V was trimmed by 6 bases and J by 5 bases, leaving 16 bases between them. The CDR3 bases are TGTGCCAGCAGGACACCGCGGGGGCAGGAGACCCAGTACTTC. Translation gives CASRTPRGQETQYF.

The rearrangement links TRBV7-9 to TRBJ1-2; D unclear. The germline V and J ends were trimmed by 10 bases and 4 bases, with 13 bases remaining between them. The germline V gene encodes CDR1 SEHNR and CDR2 FQNEAQ (reference sequence). The CDR3 totals 12 residues. The CDR3, as DNA: TGTGCCATTTCGTGGGGAGGCTATGGCTACACCTTC. Translated: CAISWGGYGYTF.

The gene calls are TRBV18 and TRBJ2-1, with TRBD1 identical over 7 bases. The length of the CDR3 is 15 residues. The J segment lost 8 bases and the V segment lost 3 bases, leaving 10 bases of the junction unmatched. CDR1 is KGHSH, CDR2 LQKENI, per germline. The CDR3 DNA is TGTGCCAGCTCACCCCAGAGACAGGGTAGAGATGAGCAGTTCTTC. It specifies CASSPQRQGRDEQFF.

This clone was seen a few times. The J gene is TRBJ2-3, the V gene TRBV30; 11 nucleotides agree with TRBD2. In germline, CDR1 is GTSNPN, CDR2 SVGIG (reference sequence). With 2 bases clipped from V and 0 bases from J, the junction kept 1 base outside the gene matches. This CDR3 is built from 15 residues. DNA of the CDR3: TGTGCCTGGAGTCTAGCGGGAGGCAGCACAGATACGCAGTATTTT. Its translation: CAWSLAGGSTDTQYF.

The chain carries TRBV5-1 and TRBJ2-1; 7 positions match TRBD2. V shed 4 bases and J 3 bases; nucleotides not matched to a gene: 13. Germline V CDR1 and CDR2: SGHRS, YFSETQ. The CDR3 contains 17 residues. The CDR3 spells CASSGELGPGGYNEQFF. Here the CDR3 DNA reads TGCGCCAGCAGCGGGGAGCTCGGCCCGGGGGGCTACAATGAGCAGTTCTTC.

In this sample, this clone turned up a few times. V is TRBV29-1 and J is TRBJ2-1, with 9 nucleotides matching TRBD2. Losses at the gene ends were 8 bases for V and 3 bases for J; bases not matched to a gene: 14. CDR1 SQVTM and CDR2 ANQGSEA come from the germline V gene. This CDR3 is 16 amino acids long. This CDR3 is CSFQWRGGGIYNEQFF. CDR3 sequence (DNA): TGCAGCTTCCAGTGGCGGGGGGGAGGCATCTACAATGAGCAGTTCTTC.

J is TRBJ2-2 and V is TRBV4-1; TRBD2 matches 7 bases. After removal of 1 base from V and 1 base from J, the junction contained 0 bases not matched to a gene. The CDR3 has 15 residues. Germline CDR1 MGHRA, CDR2 YSYEKL. CDR3 protein: CASSQGEGNTGELFF. Written as DNA, the CDR3 is TGCGCCAGCAGCCAAGGGGAGGGGAACACCGGGGAGCTGTTTTTT.

V usage is TRBV5-6 and J usage is TRBJ1-5; 8 bases align to TRBD1. After removal of 2 bases from V and 4 bases from J, the junction contained 8 bases not matched to a gene. The CDR3 runs to 16 residues. Per germline, CDR1 SGHDT and CDR2 YYEEEE. The CDR3 here is CASSLPTGQGNQPQHF. CDR3 coding DNA: TGTGCCAGCAGCTTACCCACTGGACAGGGAAATCAGCCCCAGCATTTT. The full variable domain, rest sourced from reference TRBV5-6 and TRBJ1-5, is DAGVTQSPTHLIKTRGQQVTLRCSPKSGHDTVSWYQQALGQGPQFIFQYYEEEERQRGNFPDRFSGHQFPNYSSELNVNALLLGDSALYLCASSLPTGQGNQPQHFGDGTRLSIL.

This sequence joins TRBV11-2 and TRBJ2-7, with 12 positions matching TRBD2. CDR1 and CDR2 from the germline V gene are SGHAT and FQNNGV. The CDR3 spans 14 residues. V was clipped by 8 bases and J by 3 bases; unmatched bases: 5. The chain's CDR3 is CASGLAGSHYEQYF. CDR3 bases: TGTGCCAGCGGACTAGCGGGATCTCACTACGAGCAGTACTTC.

J is TRBJ2-5 and V is TRBV7-9; D possibly corresponds to TRBD2 (5 bases). CDR3 size: 15 residues. V lost 6 bases and J 0 bases, leaving 14 bases between the germline ends. The germline V gene encodes CDR1 SEHNR and CDR2 FQNEAQ (reference sequence). The DNA of the CDR3 is TGTGCCAGCAGACCCTACAGCGGTTACCAAGAGACCCAGTACTTC. It yields the protein CASRPYSGYQETQYF.

V and J are TRBV6-5 and TRBJ2-2, with 7 bases lining up with TRBD1. The V gene's germline CDR1 is MNHEY and CDR2 SVGAGI. The CDR3 totals 16 residues. Trimming cost V 2 bases and J 1 base; bases outside gene matches: 4. CDR3 nucleotide sequence: TGTGCCAGCAGTTACAGGGGGCCTGTGAACACCGGGGAGCTGTTTTTT. Translation: CASSYRGPVNTGELFF.